This T cell receptor beta chain was documented in a study of identical twins. In its sample, this clonotype was seen a few times. The CDR3 runs 17 residues. The junction had 11 bases not matched to a gene; V was cut back by 1 base and J by 3 bases. Germline V gene data show CDR1 as MGHRA and CDR2 as YSYEKL. Unique molecular identifiers were in the cDNA, with template-switch universal primer binding. Via MiXCR, TCRdb re-called the 5' RACE reads, giving one row per CDR3 protein. The sample holds approximately 1.8 million distinct CDR3 sequences; 25% to 35% are singletons and the top ten take 0.25% to 0.3%.

The sample comprised cord blood. This chain links TRBV4-1 with TRBJ1-2, with TRBD1 identical over 7 bases. The receptor's source is a newborn girl in good health. The DNA for the CDR3 is TGCGCCAGCAGCCAAGTCTTCCGGACAGGTCGAGACTATGGCTACACCTTC. Translation gives CASSQVFRTGRDYGYTF.